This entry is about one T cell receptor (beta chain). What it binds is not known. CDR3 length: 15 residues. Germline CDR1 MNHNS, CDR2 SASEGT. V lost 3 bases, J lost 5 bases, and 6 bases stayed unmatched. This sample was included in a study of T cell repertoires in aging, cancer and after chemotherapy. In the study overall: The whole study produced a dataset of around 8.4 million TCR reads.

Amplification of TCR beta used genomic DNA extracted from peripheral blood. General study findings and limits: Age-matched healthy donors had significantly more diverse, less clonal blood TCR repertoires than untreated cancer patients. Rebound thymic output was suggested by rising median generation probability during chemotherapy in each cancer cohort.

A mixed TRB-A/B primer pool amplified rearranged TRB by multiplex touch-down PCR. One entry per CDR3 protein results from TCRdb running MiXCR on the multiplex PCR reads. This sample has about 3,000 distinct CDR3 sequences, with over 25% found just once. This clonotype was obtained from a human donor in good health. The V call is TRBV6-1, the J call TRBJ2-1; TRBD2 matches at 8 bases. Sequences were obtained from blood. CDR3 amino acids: CASSERAGANNEQFF. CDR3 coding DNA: TGTGCCAGCAGTGAGCGAGCGGGAGCAAACAATGAGCAGTTCTTC.